Listed below are T cell receptor beta chains from one sample, sequenced in a study of blood T cell repertoires in COVID-19. Sequenced by immunoSEQ multiplex PCR; TCRdb stores in-frame clones only, minus some. Altogether 75,000 to 95,000 clones are present, over 70% being singletons, with the ten largest covering roughly 1.2%. The specimen was peripheral blood. Receptors originate from a human donor in a cohort sampled during active COVID-19. Each CDR3 is given with its conserved first and last residue. The order of the fields is clone size, V gene, J gene, D gene, CDR3 DNA, CDR3 protein. D genes are given only for firm matches. Clone size, where shown, is once, few, many, or a class for clones that have expanded.

>.|TRBV19|TRBJ2-2|.
TGTGCCAGTATGCAACAAGAGGGTGTCCTAAAAGACACCGGGGAGCTGTTTTTT
CASMQQEGVLKDTGELFF
>.|TRBV7-8|TRBJ2-7|TRBD2
TGTGCCAGCAGTCTTCTAGCGGCAACACACTACGAGCAGTACTTC
CASSLLAATHYEQYF
>.|TRBV18|TRBJ2-1|TRBD2
TGTGCCAGCTCACCACGCGGGGGACTAGCGGGATTGGGTGAGCAGTTCTTC
CASSPRGGLAGLGEQFF
>.|TRBV21-1|TRBJ2-1|.
TGTGCCAGCAGCAAAGCAAGCGGGAGCTCCTACAATGAGCAGTTCTTC
CASSKASGSSYNEQFF
>.|TRBV24-1|TRBJ2-2|.
TGTGCCACCAGAGGGGCGGCGAACACCGGGGAGCTGTTTTTT
CATRGAANTGELFF
>.|TRBV14|TRBJ1-3|.
TGTGCCAGCAGCCCTTATCTCCAGTGGGAGGATTCTGGAAACACCATATATTTT
CASSPYLQWEDSGNTIYF
>.|TRBV27|TRBJ1-4|.
TGTGCCAGCAGTTTCACGGGTGAAAAACTGTTTTTT
CASSFTGEKLFF
>.|TRBV7-9|TRBJ1-5|.
TGTGCCAGCAGCCAAAAACCCAGGGTAATGCAGCCCCAGCATTTT
CASSQKPRVMQPQHF
>.|TRBV19|TRBJ2-5|TRBD1
TGTGCCAGTAGTTTCGGGACAGGGACTTTAGGGGAGACCCAGTACTTC
CASSFGTGTLGETQYF
>.|TRBV6-6|TRBJ1-6|TRBD1
TGTGCCAGCACCGCACAGGGGGCTTCACCCCTCCACTTT
CASTAQGASPLHF
>.|TRBV5-4|TRBJ2-1|TRBD2
TGTGCCAGCAGCGTGGGAGGGAGTTCCTACAATGAGCAGTTCTTC
CASSVGGSSYNEQFF
>few|TRBV25-1|TRBJ2-7|.
TGTGCCAGCAGTTCCGGACAGCACTACGAGCAGTACTTC
CASSSGQHYEQYF
>.|TRBV7-9|TRBJ1-6|TRBD1
TGTGCCAGCACCTCAGGACAGGGCGGATCACCCCTCCACTTT
CASTSGQGGSPLHF
>.|TRBV18|TRBJ2-3|.
TGTGCCAGCTCGCAAGACAGGACCGGCACAGATACGCAGTATTTT
CASSQDRTGTDTQYF
>few|TRBV7-2|TRBJ2-7|.
TGTGCCAGCAGCTTAGTCGGGGGTGGTGTGTCCTACGAGCAGTACTTC
CASSLVGGGVSYEQYF
>.|TRBV30|TRBJ1-1|.
TGTGCCTGGAGTGGATGGGGCGAGTTGACTGAAGCTTTCTTT
CAWSGWGELTEAFF
>few|TRBV5-4|TRBJ1-1|.
TGTGCCAGCAGCTTGGGGGCCCGAGGGATTAACACTGAAGCTTTCTTT
CASSLGARGINTEAFF
>once|TRBV7-8|TRBJ1-1|TRBD1
TGTGCCAGCAGCCTAACAGGGGTGCCTGAAGCTTTCTTT
CASSLTGVPEAFF
>.|TRBV9|TRBJ2-2|.
TGTGCCAGCAGCCCCCAGGGCCTGAACACCGGGGAGCTGTTTTTT
CASSPQGLNTGELFF
>.|TRBV19|TRBJ2-7|TRBD1
TGTGCCAGTAGTCCGACAGGGGCCTACGAGCAGTACTTC
CASSPTGAYEQYF